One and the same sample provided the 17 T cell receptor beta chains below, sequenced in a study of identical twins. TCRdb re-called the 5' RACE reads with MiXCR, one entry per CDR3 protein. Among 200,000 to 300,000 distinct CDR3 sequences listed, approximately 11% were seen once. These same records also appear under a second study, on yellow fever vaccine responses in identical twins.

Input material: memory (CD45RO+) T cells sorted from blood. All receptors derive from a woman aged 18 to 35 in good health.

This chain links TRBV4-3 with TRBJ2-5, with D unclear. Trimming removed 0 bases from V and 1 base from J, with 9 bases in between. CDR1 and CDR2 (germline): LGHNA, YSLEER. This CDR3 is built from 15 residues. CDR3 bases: TGCGCCAGCAGCCAAGACAGACGGATCCAAGAGACCCAGTACTTC. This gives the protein CASSQDRRIQETQYF.

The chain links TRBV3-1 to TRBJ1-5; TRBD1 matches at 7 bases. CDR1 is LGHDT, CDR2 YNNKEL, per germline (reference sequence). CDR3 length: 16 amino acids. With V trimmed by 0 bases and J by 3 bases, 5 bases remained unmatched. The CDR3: CASSQEDGTDNQPQHF. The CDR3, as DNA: TGTGCCAGCAGCCAAGAAGACGGGACAGACAATCAGCCCCAGCATTTT.

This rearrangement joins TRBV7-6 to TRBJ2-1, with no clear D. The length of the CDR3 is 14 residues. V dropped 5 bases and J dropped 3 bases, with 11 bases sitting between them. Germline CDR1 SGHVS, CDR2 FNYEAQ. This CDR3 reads CASSPPRFYNEQFF. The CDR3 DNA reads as TGTGCCAGCAGCCCCCCTAGGTTCTACAATGAGCAGTTCTTC.

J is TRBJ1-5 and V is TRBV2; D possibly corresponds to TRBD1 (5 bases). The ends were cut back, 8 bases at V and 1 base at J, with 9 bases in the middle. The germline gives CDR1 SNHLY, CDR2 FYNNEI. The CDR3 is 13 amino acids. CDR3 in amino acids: CASGAESNQPQHF. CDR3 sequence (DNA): TGTGCCAGCGGGGCTGAGAGCAATCAGCCCCAGCATTTT.

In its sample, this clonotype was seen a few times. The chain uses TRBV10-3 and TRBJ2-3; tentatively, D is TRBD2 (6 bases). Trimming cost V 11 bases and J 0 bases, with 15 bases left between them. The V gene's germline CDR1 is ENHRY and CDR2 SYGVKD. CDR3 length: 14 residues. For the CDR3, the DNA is TGTGCCGTACACGGGACTCTTAGCACAGATACGCAGTATTTT. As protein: CAVHGTLSTDTQYF.

The CDR3 sequence is CASSESQFREQYF. CDR3 nucleotides: TGCGCCAGCAGTGAGTCGCAGTTCCGCGAGCAGTACTTC. The rearrangement joins TRBV10-1 to TRBJ2-7; the D is unclear. Germline CDR1 WNHNN, CDR2 SYGVQD (reference sequence). The CDR3 spans 13 residues. The V end lost 0 bases, the J end lost 6 bases, and 9 bases lay between the germline ends.

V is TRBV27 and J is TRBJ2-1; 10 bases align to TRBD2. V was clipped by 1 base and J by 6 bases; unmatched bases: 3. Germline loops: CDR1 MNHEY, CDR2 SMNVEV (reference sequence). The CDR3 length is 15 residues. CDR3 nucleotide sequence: TGTGCCAGCAGTTTATGGAGCGGGGGGGGCAATGAGCAGTTCTTC. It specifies CASSLWSGGGNEQFF.

The CDR3 protein is CATLRGALIYEQYF. In DNA form, the CDR3 reads TGTGCCACCCTGAGAGGGGCTCTTATTTACGAGCAGTACTTC. The rearrangement links TRBV28 to TRBJ2-7; D assignment may be TRBD1 or TRBD2 (5 bases each). The germline V gene has CDR1 MDHEN and CDR2 SYDVKM. CDR3 length: 14 amino acids. V dropped 10 bases and J dropped 4 bases, with 20 bases sitting between them.

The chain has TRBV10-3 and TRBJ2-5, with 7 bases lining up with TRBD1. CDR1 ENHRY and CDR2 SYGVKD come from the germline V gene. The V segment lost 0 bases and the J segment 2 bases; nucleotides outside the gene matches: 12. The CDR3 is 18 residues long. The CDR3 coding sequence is TGTGCCATCAGTGAGTCTTTTGCTACCGGGACAGTACAAGAGACCCAGTACTTC. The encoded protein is CAISESFATGTVQETQYF.

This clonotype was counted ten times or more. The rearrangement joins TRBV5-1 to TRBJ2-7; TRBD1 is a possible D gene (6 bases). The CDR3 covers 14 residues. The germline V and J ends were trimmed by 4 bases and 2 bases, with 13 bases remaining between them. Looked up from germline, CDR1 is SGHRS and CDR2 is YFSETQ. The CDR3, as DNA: TGCGCCAGCAGCACCAGGGGTAGTACCTACGAGCAGTACTTC. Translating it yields CASSTRGSTYEQYF. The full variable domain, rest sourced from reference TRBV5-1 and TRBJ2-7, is KAGVTQTPRYLIKTRGQQVTLSCSPISGHRSVSWYQQTPGQGLQFLFEYFSETQRNKGNFPGRFSGRQFSNSRSEMNVSTLELGDSALYLCASSTRGSTYEQYFGPGTRLTVT.

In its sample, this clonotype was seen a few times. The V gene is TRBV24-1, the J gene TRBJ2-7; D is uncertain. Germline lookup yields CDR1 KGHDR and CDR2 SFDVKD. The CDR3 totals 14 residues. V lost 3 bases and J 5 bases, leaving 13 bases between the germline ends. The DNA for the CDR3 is TGTGCCACCAGTGATGCCGGGCCCCGTAACGAGCAGTACTTC. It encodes CATSDAGPRNEQYF.

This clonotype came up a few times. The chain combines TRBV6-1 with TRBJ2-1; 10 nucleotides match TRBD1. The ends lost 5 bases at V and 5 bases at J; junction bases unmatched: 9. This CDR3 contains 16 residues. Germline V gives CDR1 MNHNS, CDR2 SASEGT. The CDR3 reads CASSPVGTGVDNEQFF. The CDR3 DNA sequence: TGTGCCAGCAGTCCGGTGGGGACAGGGGTGGACAATGAGCAGTTCTTC.

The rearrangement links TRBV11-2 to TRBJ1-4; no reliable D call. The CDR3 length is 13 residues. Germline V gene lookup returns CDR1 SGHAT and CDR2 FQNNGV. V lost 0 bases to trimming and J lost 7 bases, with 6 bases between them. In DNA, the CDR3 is TGTGCCAGCAGCTTAGATCGGCCTGAAAAACTGTTTTTT. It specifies CASSLDRPEKLFF.

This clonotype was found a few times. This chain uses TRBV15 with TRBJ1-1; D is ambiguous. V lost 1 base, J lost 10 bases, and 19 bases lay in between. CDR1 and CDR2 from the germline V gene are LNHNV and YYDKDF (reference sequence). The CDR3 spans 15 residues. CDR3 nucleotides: TGTGCCACCAGCAGAGGGATTTCATGGGCTGATGGAGCTTTCTTT. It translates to CATSRGISWADGAFF.

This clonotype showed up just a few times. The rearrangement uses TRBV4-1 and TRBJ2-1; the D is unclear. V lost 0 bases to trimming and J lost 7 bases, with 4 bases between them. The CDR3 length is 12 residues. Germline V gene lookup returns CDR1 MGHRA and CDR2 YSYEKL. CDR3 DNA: TGCGCCAGCAGCCAAGATACAAATGAGCAGTTCTTC. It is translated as CASSQDTNEQFF.

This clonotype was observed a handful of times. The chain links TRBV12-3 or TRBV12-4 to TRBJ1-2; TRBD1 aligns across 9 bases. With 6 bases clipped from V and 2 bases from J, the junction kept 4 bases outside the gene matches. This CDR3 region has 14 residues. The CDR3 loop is CASRLTGGNYGYTF. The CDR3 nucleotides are TGTGCCAGCAGACTCACAGGGGGCAACTATGGCTACACCTTC.

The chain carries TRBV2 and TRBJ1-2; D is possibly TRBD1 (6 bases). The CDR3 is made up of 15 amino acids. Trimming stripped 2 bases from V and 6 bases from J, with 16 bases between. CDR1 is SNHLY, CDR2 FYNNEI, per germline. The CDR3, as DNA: TGTGCCAGCAGTGAATTTAGTAAGGGGGAGGATGGCTACACCTTC. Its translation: CASSEFSKGEDGYTF.